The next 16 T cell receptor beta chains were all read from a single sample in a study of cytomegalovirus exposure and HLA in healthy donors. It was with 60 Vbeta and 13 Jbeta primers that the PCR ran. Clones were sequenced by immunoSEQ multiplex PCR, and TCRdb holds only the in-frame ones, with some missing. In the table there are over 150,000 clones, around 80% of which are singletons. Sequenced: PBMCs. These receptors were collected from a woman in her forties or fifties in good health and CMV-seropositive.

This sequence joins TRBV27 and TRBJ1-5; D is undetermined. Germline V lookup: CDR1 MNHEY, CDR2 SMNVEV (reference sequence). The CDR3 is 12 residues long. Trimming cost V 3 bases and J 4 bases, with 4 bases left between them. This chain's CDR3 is CASSFPNQPQHF. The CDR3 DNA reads TGTGCCAGCAGTTTCCCGAATCAGCCCCAGCATTTT.

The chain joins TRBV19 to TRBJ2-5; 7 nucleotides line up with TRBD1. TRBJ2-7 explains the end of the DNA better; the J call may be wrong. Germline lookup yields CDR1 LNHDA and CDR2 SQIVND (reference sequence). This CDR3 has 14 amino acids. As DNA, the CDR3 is TGTGCCAGTAGTGACTCGACAGGGCTCTACGAGCAGTACTTC. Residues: CASSDSTGLYEQYF.

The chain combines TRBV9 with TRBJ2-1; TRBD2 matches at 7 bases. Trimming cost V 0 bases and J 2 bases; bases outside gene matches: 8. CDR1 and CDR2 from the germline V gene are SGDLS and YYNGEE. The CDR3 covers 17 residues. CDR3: CASSVGLLAETYNEQFF. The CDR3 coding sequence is TGTGCCAGCAGCGTAGGCCTCCTAGCGGAAACCTACAATGAGCAGTTCTTC.

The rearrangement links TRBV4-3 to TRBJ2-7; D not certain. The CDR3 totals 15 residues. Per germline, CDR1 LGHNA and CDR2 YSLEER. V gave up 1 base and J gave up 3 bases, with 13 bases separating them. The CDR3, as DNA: TGCGCCAGCAGCCAAGGCTACTCCCGCTTCTACGAGCAGTACTTC. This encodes CASSQGYSRFYEQYF.

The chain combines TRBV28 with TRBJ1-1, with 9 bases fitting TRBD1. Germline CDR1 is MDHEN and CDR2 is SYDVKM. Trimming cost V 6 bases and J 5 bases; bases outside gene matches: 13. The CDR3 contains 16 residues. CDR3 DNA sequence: TGTGCCAGCAGCGAAACCAGGGGGACAGGGAAAACTGAAGCTTTCTTT. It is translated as CASSETRGTGKTEAFF.

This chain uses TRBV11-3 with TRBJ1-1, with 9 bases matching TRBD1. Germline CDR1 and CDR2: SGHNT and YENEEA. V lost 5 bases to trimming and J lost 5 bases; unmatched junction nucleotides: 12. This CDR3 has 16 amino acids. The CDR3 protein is CASSLLGTGRETEAFF. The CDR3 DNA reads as TGTGCCAGCAGCCTCCTCGGGACAGGGAGGGAGACTGAAGCTTTCTTT.

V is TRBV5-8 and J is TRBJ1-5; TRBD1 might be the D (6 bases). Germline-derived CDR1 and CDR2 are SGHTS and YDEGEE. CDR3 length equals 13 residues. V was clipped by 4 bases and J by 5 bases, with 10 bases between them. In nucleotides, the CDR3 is TGTGCCAGCAGCCAGGACAGCCATCAGCCCCAGCATTTT. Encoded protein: CASSQDSHQPQHF.

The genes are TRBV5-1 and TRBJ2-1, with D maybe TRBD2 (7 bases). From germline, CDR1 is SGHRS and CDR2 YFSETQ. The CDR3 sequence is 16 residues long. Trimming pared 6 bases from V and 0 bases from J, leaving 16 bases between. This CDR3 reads CASIRGGASSYNEQFF. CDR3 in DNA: TGCGCCAGCATTAGGGGGGGGGCGAGCTCCTACAATGAGCAGTTCTTC. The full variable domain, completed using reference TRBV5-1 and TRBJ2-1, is KAGVTQTPRYLIKTRGQQVTLSCSPISGHRSVSWYQQTPGQGLQFLFEYFSETQRNKGNFPGRFSGRQFSNSRSEMNVSTLELGDSALYLCASIRGGASSYNEQFFGPGTRLTVL.

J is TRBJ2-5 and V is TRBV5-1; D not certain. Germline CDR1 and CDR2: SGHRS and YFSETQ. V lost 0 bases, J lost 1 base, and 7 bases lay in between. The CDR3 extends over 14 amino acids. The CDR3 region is CASSLATSQETQYF. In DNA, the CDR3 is TGCGCCAGCAGCTTGGCCACCAGCCAAGAGACCCAGTACTTC. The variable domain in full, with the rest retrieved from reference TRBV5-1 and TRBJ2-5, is KAGVTQTPRYLIKTRGQQVTLSCSPISGHRSVSWYQQTPGQGLQFLFEYFSETQRNKGNFPGRFSGRQFSNSRSEMNVSTLELGDSALYLCASSLATSQETQYFGPGTRLLVL.

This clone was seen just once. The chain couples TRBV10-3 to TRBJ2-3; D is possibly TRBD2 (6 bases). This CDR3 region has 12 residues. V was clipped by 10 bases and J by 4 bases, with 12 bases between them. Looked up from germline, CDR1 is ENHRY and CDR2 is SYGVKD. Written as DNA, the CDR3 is TGTGCCAGCAGGGACTCATCAGATACGCAGTATTTT. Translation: CASRDSSDTQYF.

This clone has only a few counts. The CDR3 bases are TGTGCCAGCAGTTACTCGCGGGGAGGTGTGGCTTTCTTT. Translation: CASSYSRGGVAFF. The rearrangement links TRBV6-5 to TRBJ1-1; D unresolved. V lost 0 bases and J 11 bases, leaving 13 bases between the germline ends. This CDR3 spans 13 amino acids. Germline CDR1 MNHEY, CDR2 SVGAGI.

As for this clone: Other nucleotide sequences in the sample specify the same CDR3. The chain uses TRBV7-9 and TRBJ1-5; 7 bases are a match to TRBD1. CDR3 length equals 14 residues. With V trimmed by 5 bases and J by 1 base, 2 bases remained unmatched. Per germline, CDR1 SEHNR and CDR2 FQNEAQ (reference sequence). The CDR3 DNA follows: TGTGCCAGCAGCCCAGGGGGGAGCAATCAGCCCCAGCATTTT. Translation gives CASSPGGSNQPQHF. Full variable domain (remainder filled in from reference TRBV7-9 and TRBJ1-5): DTGVSQNPRHKITKRGQNVTFRCDPISEHNRLYWYRQTLGQGPEFLTYFQNEAQLEKSRLLSDRFSAERPKGSFSTLEIQRTEQGDSAMYLCASSPGGSNQPQHFGDGTRLSIL.

The CDR3 here is CAKDVAQGDTQYF. The CDR3 nucleotides read TGTGCCAAAGACGTTGCACAGGGAGATACGCAGTATTTT. J is TRBJ2-3 and V is TRBV7-9; a weak D match, TRBD1 (6 bases). The germline V gene encodes CDR1 SEHNR and CDR2 FQNEAQ (reference sequence). The CDR3 loop spans 13 amino acids. The V and J ends lost 10 bases and 5 bases respectively, with 16 bases between them.

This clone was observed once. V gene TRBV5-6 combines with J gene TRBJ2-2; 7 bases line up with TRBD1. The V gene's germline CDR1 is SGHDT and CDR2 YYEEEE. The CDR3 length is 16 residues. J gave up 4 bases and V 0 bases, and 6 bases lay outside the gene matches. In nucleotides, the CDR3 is TGTGCCAGCAGCTTGGTTGACAGGGTCGCCACCGGGGAGCTGTTTTTT. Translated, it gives CASSLVDRVATGELFF.

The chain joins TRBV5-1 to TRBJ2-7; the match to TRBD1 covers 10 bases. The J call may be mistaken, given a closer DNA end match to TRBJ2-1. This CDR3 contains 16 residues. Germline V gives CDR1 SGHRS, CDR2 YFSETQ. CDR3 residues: CASSFLSGQGYNEQFF. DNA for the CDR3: TGCGCCAGCAGCTTTCTTTCGGGACAGGGGTACAATGAGCAGTTCTTC.

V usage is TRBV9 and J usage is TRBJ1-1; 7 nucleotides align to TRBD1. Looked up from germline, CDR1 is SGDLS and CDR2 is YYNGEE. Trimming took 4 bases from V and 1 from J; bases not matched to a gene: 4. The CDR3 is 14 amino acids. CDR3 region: CASSPRQGNTEAFF. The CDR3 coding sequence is TGTGCCAGCAGCCCTCGACAGGGGAACACTGAAGCTTTCTTT.